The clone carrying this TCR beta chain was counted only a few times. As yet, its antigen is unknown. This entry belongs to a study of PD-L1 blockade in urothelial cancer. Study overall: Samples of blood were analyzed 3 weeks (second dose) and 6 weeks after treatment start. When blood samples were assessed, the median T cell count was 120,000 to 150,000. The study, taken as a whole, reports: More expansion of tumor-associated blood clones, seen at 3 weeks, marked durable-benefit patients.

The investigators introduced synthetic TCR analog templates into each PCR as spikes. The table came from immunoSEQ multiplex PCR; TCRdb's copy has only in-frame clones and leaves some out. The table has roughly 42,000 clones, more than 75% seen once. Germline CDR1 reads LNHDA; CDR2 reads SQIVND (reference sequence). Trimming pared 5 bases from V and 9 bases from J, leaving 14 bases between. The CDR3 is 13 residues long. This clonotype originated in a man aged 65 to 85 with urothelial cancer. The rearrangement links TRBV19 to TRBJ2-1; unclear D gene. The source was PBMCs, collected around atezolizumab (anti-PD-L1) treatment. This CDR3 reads CASSLSLVAEQFF. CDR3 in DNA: TGTGCCAGTAGTCTCTCTCTAGTGGCTGAGCAGTTCTTC.